This TCR beta chain was sequenced during a study of siplizumab effects on memory and regulatory T cells. Overall study results and limits: Where siplizumab was present, mappable alloreactive CD4+ clones averaged about 65% Treg-derived, compared with around 27% in controls. Naive T cells were seemingly more diverse than memory cells, and major contributions to the alloresponse seemed to be made by them. A minor fraction of alloreactive clones, and no more, mapped to unstimulated subsets.

CDR3 length: 15 amino acids. Per germline, CDR1 SGHNT and CDR2 YENEEA. Trimming left V 3 bases short and J 1 base short, with 12 bases between. Every sample had about 9.3 x 10^4 of its TCR templates assayed. The protocol was immunoSEQ multiplex PCR, while the TCRdb copy is restricted to in-frame clones and leaves out a portion. The data contain more than 85,000 clones, 75% to 95% of them singletons. A note on this clone: The target antigen is unknown.

The sequenced material came from CD4+ T cells sorted from blood. This chain uses TRBV11-3 with TRBJ1-1, with D possibly matching TRBD1 (6 bases). This receptor was obtained from a human donor in good health. Some clones in this sample may be carry-over from other donors' samples. CDR3 nucleotides: TGTGCCAGCAGCTTTGGGGGGCAGCAGAACACTGAAGCTTTCTTT. Its protein is CASSFGGQQNTEAFF.